This T cell receptor (beta chain) emerged from a study of T-cell reconstitution after alpha-beta-depleted transplantation in children. Findings and limits, study-wide: Recipient T cells and thymic progenitors that survived gave rise to the high TCRbeta diversity observed at day 60 in some patients. Expanded clones from the graft, numbering several hundred, reportedly supplied alpha-beta T cells about two months after transplant. T-cell counts and diversity were attributed mostly to newly produced T cells one year after transplant.

Germline trimming cut 6 bases from V and 4 bases from J; bases unmatched to any gene: 3. The CDR3 contains 13 residues. Germline loops: CDR1 SGHRS, CDR2 YFSETQ. Researchers prepared the TCRbeta library using unique molecular identifiers, the study reports. TCRdb reprocessed the PCR reads with MiXCR, giving one entry per CDR3 protein. The sample has more than 200,000 distinct CDR3 sequences; roughly 8.1% are singletons. This clonotype was counted many times. Its antigen remains unknown. The material sequenced was PBMCs, mostly from graft donor cells, taken 360 days after TCRalphabeta/CD19-depleted stem cell transplant. This chain connects TRBV5-1 to TRBJ2-1; 8 nucleotides line up with TRBD1. The sequence derives from a male patient aged 2 to 9 who had a stem cell transplant for acute myeloid leukemia, so the T cells may come from the graft donor. The chain's CDR3 is CASTRTGYNEQFF. The DNA of the CDR3 is TGCGCCAGCACCCGGACAGGGTACAATGAGCAGTTCTTC.